The 5 T cell receptor beta chains reported below all come from one sample, sequenced in a study of CD4 T cells in relation to SARS-CoV-2 and coronaviruses. Antigens for these TCRs are unknown. Data came from immunoSEQ multiplex PCR; TCRdb stores just in-frame clones and leaves some out. Here the sample spans 35,000 to 40,000 clones, 77% being singletons. The sequenced material came from memory CD4+ T cells from PBMCs, cultured in vitro. Source of these receptors: an adult with COVID-19.

V and J are TRBV30 and TRBJ2-5; 7 bases line up with TRBD1. The V gene's germline CDR1 is GTSNPN and CDR2 SVGIG (reference sequence). The CDR3 sequence is 14 residues long. The trim removed 1 base at V and 5 bases at J, leaving 7 bases unmatched. Here the CDR3 reads CAWSALGGWETQYF. As DNA, the CDR3 is TGTGCCTGGAGTGCCTTAGGGGGCTGGGAGACCCAGTACTTC.

The chain combines TRBV14 with TRBJ2-7; D remains unclear. Germline V gives CDR1 SGHDN, CDR2 FVKESK. The CDR3 extends over 13 amino acids. V lost 1 base to trimming and J lost 3 bases, with 7 bases between them. CDR3 in amino acids: CASSQGLLYEQYF. CDR3 DNA: TGTGCCAGCAGCCAAGGCCTCCTCTACGAGCAGTACTTC.

This clone was counted a few times. V is TRBV15 and J is TRBJ2-2; D uncertain. With 4 bases removed from V and 0 bases from J, the gap between germline ends came to 12 bases. Germline CDR1 reads LNHNV; CDR2 reads YYDKDF (reference sequence). There are 16 residues in the CDR3. The CDR3 sequence: CATSTLTDANTGELFF. CDR3 nucleotide sequence: TGTGCCACCAGCACTCTGACGGACGCGAACACCGGGGAGCTGTTTTTT.

This chain links TRBV19 with TRBJ1-4; TRBD1 agrees at 8 bases. The CDR3 loop spans 15 amino acids. Per germline, CDR1 LNHDA and CDR2 SQIVND (reference sequence). Losses at the gene ends were 5 bases for V and 5 bases for J; bases not matched to a gene: 7. The CDR3 DNA is TGTGCCAGTAGTGCCAACAGGGGGGTGAATGAAAAACTGTTTTTT. Protein product: CASSANRGVNEKLFF.

The chain employs TRBV28 and TRBJ1-2, with D hard to call. There are 16 residues in the CDR3. Per the germline V gene, CDR1 is MDHEN and CDR2 is SYDVKM. V lost 5 bases and J lost 4, with 20 bases in between. For the CDR3, the DNA is TGTGCCAGCAGTACCACCACCCCCCAGTTCCTCTATGGCTACACCTTC. This encodes CASSTTTPQFLYGYTF.